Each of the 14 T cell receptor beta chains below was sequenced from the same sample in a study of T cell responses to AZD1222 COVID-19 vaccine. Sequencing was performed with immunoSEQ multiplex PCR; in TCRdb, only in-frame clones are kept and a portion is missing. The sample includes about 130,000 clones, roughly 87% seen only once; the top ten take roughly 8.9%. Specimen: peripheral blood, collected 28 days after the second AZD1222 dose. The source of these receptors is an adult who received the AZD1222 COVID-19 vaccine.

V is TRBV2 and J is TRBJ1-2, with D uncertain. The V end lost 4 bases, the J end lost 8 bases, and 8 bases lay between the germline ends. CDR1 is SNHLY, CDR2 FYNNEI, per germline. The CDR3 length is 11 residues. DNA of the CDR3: TGTGCCAGCAGTGTAGTCTGGGGCTACACCTTC. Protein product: CASSVVWGYTF.

CDR3 in DNA: TGTGCCAGCAGCTTGGGTCGTAGCTCAGATACGCAGTATTTT. Protein: CASSLGRSSDTQYF. The chain joins TRBV11-3 to TRBJ2-3; D gene uncertain. The germline V and J ends were trimmed by 3 bases and 4 bases, with 11 bases remaining between them. In germline, CDR1 is SGHNT, CDR2 YENEEA. CDR3 length equals 14 residues.

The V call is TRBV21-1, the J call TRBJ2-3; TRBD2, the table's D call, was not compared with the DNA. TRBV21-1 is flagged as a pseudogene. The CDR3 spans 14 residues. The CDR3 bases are TGTGCCAACTCGACTAGCGGGAGGACAGATACGCAGTATTTT. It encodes CANSTSGRTDTQYF.

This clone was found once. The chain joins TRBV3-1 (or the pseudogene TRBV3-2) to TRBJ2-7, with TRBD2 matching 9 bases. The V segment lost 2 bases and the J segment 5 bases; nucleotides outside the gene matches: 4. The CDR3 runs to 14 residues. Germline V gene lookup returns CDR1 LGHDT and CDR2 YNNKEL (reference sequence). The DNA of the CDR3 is TGTGCCAGCAGCCAATTAGCGGGAGCTCACGAGCAGTACTTC. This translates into CASSQLAGAHEQYF.

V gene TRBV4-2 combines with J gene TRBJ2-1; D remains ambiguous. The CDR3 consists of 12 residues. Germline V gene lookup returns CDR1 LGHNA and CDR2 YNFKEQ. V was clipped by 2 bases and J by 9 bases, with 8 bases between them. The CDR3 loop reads CASSQIRAEQFF. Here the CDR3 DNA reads TGTGCCAGCAGCCAAATCCGGGCTGAGCAGTTCTTC.

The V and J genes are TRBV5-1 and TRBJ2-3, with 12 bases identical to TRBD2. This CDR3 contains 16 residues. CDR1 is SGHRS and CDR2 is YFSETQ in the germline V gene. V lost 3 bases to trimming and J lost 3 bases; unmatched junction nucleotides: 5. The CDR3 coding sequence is TGCGCCAGCAGCTCCAGACTAGCGGGAGTAACAGATACGCAGTATTTT. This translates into CASSSRLAGVTDTQYF.

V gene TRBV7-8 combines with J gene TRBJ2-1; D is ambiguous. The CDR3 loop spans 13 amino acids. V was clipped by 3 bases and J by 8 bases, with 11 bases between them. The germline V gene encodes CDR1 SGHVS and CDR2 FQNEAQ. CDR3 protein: CASSLSNLDEQFF. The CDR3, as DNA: TGTGCCAGCAGCTTGAGCAACTTGGATGAGCAGTTCTTC.

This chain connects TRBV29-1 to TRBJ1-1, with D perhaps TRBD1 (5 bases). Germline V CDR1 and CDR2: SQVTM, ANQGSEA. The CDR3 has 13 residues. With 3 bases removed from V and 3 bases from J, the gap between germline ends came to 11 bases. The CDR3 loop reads CSVEGRAYTEAFF. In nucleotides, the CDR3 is TGCAGCGTTGAGGGCAGGGCATACACTGAAGCTTTCTTT.

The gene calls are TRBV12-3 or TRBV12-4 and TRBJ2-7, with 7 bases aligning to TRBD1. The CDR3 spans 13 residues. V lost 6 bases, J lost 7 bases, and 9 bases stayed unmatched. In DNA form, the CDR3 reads TGTGCCAGCAGCCATGGGACAGCGCGAGAGCAGTACTTC. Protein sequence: CASSHGTAREQYF.

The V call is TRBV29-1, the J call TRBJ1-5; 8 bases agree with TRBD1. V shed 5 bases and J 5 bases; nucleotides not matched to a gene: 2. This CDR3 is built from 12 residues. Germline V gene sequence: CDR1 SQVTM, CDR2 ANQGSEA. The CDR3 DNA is TGCAGCGTTCAGACAGGGGATCAGCCCCAGCATTTT. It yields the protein CSVQTGDQPQHF.

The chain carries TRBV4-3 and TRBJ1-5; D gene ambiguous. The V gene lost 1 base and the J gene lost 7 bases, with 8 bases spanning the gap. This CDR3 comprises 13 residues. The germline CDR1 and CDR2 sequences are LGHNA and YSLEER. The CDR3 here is CASSQVRKQPQHF. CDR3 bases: TGCGCCAGCAGCCAAGTTAGGAAGCAGCCCCAGCATTTT.

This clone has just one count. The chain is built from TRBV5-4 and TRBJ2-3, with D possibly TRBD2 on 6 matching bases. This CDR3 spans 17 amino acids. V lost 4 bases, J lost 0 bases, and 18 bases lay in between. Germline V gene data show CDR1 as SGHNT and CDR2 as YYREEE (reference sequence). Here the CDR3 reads CASSTTSLSLSTDTQYF. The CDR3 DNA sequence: TGTGCCAGCAGCACCACTAGCCTATCCCTTAGCACAGATACGCAGTATTTT.

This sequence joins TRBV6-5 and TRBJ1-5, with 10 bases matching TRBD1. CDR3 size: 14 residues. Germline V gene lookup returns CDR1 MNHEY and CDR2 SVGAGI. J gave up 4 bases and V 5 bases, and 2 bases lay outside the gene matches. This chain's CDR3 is CASSTGQGNQPQHF. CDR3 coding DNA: TGTGCCAGCAGTACGGGACAGGGGAATCAGCCCCAGCATTTT.

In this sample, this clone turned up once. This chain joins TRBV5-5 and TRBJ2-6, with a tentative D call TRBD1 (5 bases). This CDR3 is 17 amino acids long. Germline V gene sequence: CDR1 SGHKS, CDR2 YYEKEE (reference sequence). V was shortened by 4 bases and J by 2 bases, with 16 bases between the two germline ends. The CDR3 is CASSLGRSVPGANVLTF. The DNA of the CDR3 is TGTGCCAGCAGCCTGGGGCGGTCCGTACCTGGGGCCAACGTCCTGACTTTC.